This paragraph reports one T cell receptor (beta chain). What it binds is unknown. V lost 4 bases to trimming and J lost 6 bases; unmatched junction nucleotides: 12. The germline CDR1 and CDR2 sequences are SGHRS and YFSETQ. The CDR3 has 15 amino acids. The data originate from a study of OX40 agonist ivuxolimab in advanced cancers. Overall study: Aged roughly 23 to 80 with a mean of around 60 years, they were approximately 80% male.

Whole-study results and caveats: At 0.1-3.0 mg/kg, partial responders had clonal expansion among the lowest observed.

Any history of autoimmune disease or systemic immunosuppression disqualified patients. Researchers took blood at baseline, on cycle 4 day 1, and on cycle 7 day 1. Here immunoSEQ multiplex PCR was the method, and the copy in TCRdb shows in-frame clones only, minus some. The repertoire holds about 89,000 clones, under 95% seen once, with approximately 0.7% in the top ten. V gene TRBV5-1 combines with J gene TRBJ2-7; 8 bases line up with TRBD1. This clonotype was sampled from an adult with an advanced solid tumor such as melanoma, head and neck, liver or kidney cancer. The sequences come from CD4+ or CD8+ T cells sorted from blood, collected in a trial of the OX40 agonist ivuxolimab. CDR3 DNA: TGCGCCAGCAGCGGACAGGGTGGGTATATTATCGAGCAGTACTTC. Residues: CASSGQGGYIIEQYF.